The present T cell receptor beta chain was sequenced within a study of CD8+CD57+ T cells in acquired aplastic anemia. The template used for profiling TCR beta VDJ and CDR3 was genomic DNA. TCRdb processed the reads anew with MiXCR; each CDR3 protein has one entry. Of about 220,000 distinct CDR3 sequences listed, around 45% are singletons. Worth noting for this clonotype: Its specificity is not known. This clone may be a read error of a much larger clone one base away.

Overall study findings and caveats: Between patients and controls, CD8+ Simpson's diversity did not vary significantly.

The CDR3 sequence is 15 residues long. Before being chosen for sequencing, patients had shown CD8+CD57+ cell expansion by flow cytometry. The sample was sorted CD4+, CD8+, or CD8+CD57+ T cells (not recorded which) from PBMCs. This TCR was recovered from a human donor with aplastic anemia. The V and J genes are TRBV12-3 or TRBV12-4 and TRBJ2-5; a weak D match, TRBD1 (6 bases). The CDR3 protein is CAGSTTGFREETQYF. In DNA form, the CDR3 reads TGTGCCGGCAGTACCACAGGGTTTAGGGAAGAGACCCAGTACTTC.